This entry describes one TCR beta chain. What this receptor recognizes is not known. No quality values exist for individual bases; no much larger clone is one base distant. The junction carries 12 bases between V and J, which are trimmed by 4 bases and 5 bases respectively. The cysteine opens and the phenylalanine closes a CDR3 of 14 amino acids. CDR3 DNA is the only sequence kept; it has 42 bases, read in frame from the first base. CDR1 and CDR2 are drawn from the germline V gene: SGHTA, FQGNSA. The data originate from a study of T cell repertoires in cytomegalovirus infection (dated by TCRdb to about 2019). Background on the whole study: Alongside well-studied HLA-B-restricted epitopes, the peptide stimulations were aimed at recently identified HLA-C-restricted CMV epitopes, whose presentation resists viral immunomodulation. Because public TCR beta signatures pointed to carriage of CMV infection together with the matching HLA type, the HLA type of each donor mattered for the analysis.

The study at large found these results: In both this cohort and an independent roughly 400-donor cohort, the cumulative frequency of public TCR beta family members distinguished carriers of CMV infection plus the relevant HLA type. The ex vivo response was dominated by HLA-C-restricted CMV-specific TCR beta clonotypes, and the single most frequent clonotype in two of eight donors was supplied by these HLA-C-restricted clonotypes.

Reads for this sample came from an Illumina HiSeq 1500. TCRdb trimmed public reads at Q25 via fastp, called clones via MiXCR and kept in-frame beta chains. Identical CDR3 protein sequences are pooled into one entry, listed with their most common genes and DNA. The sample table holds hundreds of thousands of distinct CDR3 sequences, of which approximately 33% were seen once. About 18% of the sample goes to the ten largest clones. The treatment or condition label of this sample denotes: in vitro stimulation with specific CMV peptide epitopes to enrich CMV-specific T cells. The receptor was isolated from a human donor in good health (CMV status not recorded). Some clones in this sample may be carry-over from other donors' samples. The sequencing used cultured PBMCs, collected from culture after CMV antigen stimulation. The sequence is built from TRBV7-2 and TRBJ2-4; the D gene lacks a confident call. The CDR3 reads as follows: CASSSDAAQNIQYF. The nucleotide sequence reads TGTGCCAGCAGCTCGGATGCCGCACAAAACATTCAGTACTTC.